The 28 T cell receptor beta chains reported below all come from one sample, sequenced in a study of cytomegalovirus exposure and HLA in healthy donors. Primers: 60 Vbeta forward and 13 Jbeta reverse. The repertoire was sequenced with immunoSEQ multiplex PCR; TCRdb's copy has only in-frame clones and lacks some. The data show under 200,000 clones, just over 75% seen once. Material for sequencing was PBMCs. The receptors stem from a man between 40 and 49 years old in good health and CMV-seronegative.

This clone was seen a handful of times. The chain couples TRBV4-1 to TRBJ2-4; D might be TRBD2 (6 bases). Germline CDR1 and CDR2: MGHRA and YSYEKL. The ends were cut back, 3 bases at V and 4 bases at J, with 16 bases in the middle. The CDR3 extends over 16 amino acids. CDR3 nucleotides: TGCGCCAGCAGCCAGGACCCGGGACTCGGAAAAAACATTCAGTACTTC. Translated, it gives CASSQDPGLGKNIQYF.

The J gene is TRBJ2-7, the V gene TRBV30; 7 bases agree with TRBD2. CDR1 and CDR2 from the germline V gene are GTSNPN and SVGIG (reference sequence). Trimming at V came to 4 bases and at J to 3 bases, leaving 9 bases not matched to a gene. This CDR3 region has 14 residues. In nucleotides, the CDR3 is TGTGCCTGGAAGAGCGGGATAATGTTCTACGAGCAGTACTTC. It yields the protein CAWKSGIMFYEQYF.

The chain joins TRBV6-1 to TRBJ2-7, with 11 bases identical to TRBD1. The junction had 6 bases not matched to a gene; V was cut back by 8 bases and J by 3 bases. Germline V lookup: CDR1 MNHNS, CDR2 SASEGT. The CDR3 spans 14 residues. Written as DNA, the CDR3 is TGTGCCAGCCACCGGGACAGGGGGGACTACGAGCAGTACTTC. Protein sequence: CASHRDRGDYEQYF.

The chain joins TRBV5-1 to TRBJ2-3; 11 bases align to TRBD2. Germline assignment: CDR1 SGHRS and CDR2 YFSETQ. V lost 0 bases and J lost 2; bases outside the gene matches: 8. This CDR3 region has 18 residues. The CDR3 reads CASSLGVLAGGHTDTQYF. The CDR3 region has the DNA TGCGCCAGCAGCTTGGGTGTCCTAGCGGGGGGTCACACAGATACGCAGTATTTT.

Regarding this clone: An end of the junction differs from the germline gene, which may be a read error. The rearrangement joins TRBV10-3 to TRBJ2-6; a weak D match, TRBD1 (5 bases). Looked up from germline, CDR1 is ENHRY and CDR2 is SYGVKD. The CDR3 is 17 residues long. CDR3 loop: CAISSRTDRSGANGLTF. CDR3 coding DNA: TGTGCCATCAGCAGCCGGACGGACCGCTCTGGGGCCAACGGCCTGACTTTC.

The chain employs TRBV19 and TRBJ1-1; weak D call: TRBD1 (5 bases). This CDR3 contains 14 residues. V was trimmed by 11 bases and J by 2 bases, leaving 18 bases between them. Germline CDR1 and CDR2: LNHDA and SQIVND (reference sequence). The CDR3 DNA sequence: TGTGCCTCCTCGTGGGGCGGCAGAAACACTGAAGCTTTCTTT. Its translation is CASSWGGRNTEAFF.

The genes are TRBV19 and TRBJ1-2; maybe TRBD1 (6 bases). This CDR3 is built from 15 residues. The germline V gene encodes CDR1 LNHDA and CDR2 SQIVND (reference sequence). The ends were cut back, 2 bases at V and 4 bases at J, with 14 bases in the middle. The CDR3 region is CASSINREGGYGYTF. The CDR3, as DNA: TGTGCCAGTAGTATAAACAGGGAAGGCGGCTATGGCTACACCTTC.

The genes are TRBV19 and TRBJ2-1; 12 bases map to TRBD2. The germline gives CDR1 LNHDA, CDR2 SQIVND (reference sequence). Losses at the gene ends were 3 bases for V and 9 bases for J; bases not matched to a gene: 6. This CDR3 region has 15 residues. DNA of the CDR3: TGTGCCAGTAGTATTTGGACTAGCGGGAAGACTGAGCAGTTCTTC. Protein product: CASSIWTSGKTEQFF.

This chain joins TRBV5-1 and TRBJ2-2, with 9 bases that match TRBD1. V lost 7 bases and J lost 5; bases outside the gene matches: 9. CDR1 and CDR2 (germline): SGHRS, YFSETQ. The CDR3 totals 15 residues. The CDR3 DNA reads TGCGCCAGCGATCCGGGGACAGGGATGACCGGGGAGCTGTTTTTT. It yields the protein CASDPGTGMTGELFF.

J is TRBJ1-2 and V is TRBV5-8; D gene ambiguous. The V end was cut by 4 bases, the J end by 4 bases, with 14 bases between. The length of the CDR3 is 14 residues. Looked up from germline, CDR1 is SGHTS and CDR2 is YDEGEE. CDR3 in DNA: TGTGCCAGCAGCCCTGGTGACACCTTCTATGGCTACACCTTC. Amino acid sequence: CASSPGDTFYGYTF.

The genes are TRBV19 and TRBJ1-1, with D possibly being TRBD1 (6 bases). V was trimmed by 9 bases and J by 4 bases, leaving 18 bases between them. This CDR3 has 14 residues. Germline values: CDR1 LNHDA, CDR2 SQIVND (reference sequence). CDR3 nucleotides: TGTGCCAGCCTTGGGGGGGCCGGGGGCACTGAAGCTTTCTTT. This sequence encodes CASLGGAGGTEAFF.

This clone was observed a handful of times. The J gene is TRBJ1-2, the V gene TRBV12-5; D call uncertain. Trimming pared 5 bases from V and 2 bases from J, leaving 12 bases between. Per the germline V gene, CDR1 is LGHNT and CDR2 is FRNRAP. This CDR3 region has 14 residues. The CDR3 protein is CASGLGIPNYGYTF. The CDR3 DNA reads TGTGCTAGTGGTCTCGGGATCCCAAACTATGGCTACACCTTC.

This chain uses TRBV28 with TRBJ2-3; possible D gene TRBD2, 6 bases. The CDR3 is 15 amino acids. The germline V gene has CDR1 MDHEN and CDR2 SYDVKM. The germline V and J ends were trimmed by 5 bases and 6 bases, with 18 bases remaining between them. Here the CDR3 reads CASSRGTEGRDTQYF. CDR3 coding DNA: TGTGCCAGCAGTCGGGGGACGGAGGGTCGGGATACGCAGTATTTT. The complete variable domain, with remaining parts taken from reference TRBV28 and TRBJ2-3, reads DVKVTQSSRYLVKRTGEKVFLECVQDMDHENMFWYRQDPGLGLRLIYFSYDVKMKEKGDIPEGYSVSREKKERFSLILESASTNQTSMYLCASSRGTEGRDTQYFGPGTRLTVL.

This clone was recorded a few times. The chain uses TRBV6-1 and TRBJ2-7; TRBD2 agrees at 7 bases. This CDR3 has 14 residues. Germline V gives CDR1 MNHNS, CDR2 SASEGT. V lost 5 bases, J lost 2 bases, and 6 bases stayed unmatched. The CDR3 here is CASSPSGGPYEQYF. The CDR3 DNA sequence: TGTGCCAGCAGTCCCTCGGGAGGCCCCTACGAGCAGTACTTC.

V is TRBV11-3 and J is TRBJ2-1; 14 bases map to TRBD2. CDR1 and CDR2 (germline): SGHNT, YENEEA. V was clipped by 5 bases and J by 8 bases; unmatched bases: 5. CDR3 length equals 15 residues. In DNA form, the CDR3 reads TGTGCCAGCAGCACGGGGACTAGCGGGAGCGATGAGCAGTTCTTC. Translation: CASSTGTSGSDEQFF.

This chain links TRBV5-4 with TRBJ2-7; TRBD1 is a possible D gene (6 bases). Trimming took 4 bases from V and 7 from J, leaving 12 bases between them. Germline V gives CDR1 SGHNT, CDR2 YYREEE (reference sequence). CDR3 length: 12 residues. The CDR3 here is CASSTGSREQYF. The CDR3 coding sequence is TGTGCCAGCAGCACAGGGAGCCGGGAGCAGTACTTC.

The chain combines TRBV27 with TRBJ2-1; tentative D call: TRBD2 (6 bases). This CDR3 spans 13 amino acids. Germline CDR1 and CDR2: MNHEY and SMNVEV (reference sequence). V lost 3 bases to trimming and J lost 12 bases, with 15 bases between them. CDR3 sequence (DNA): TGTGCCAGCAGTTTTTACGGGGGTCGGAGGCAGTTCTTC. This gives the protein CASSFYGGRRQFF.

There are a few counts of this clone. V usage is TRBV5-8 and J usage is TRBJ1-1, with 8 bases fitting TRBD1. Germline lookup yields CDR1 SGHTS and CDR2 YDEGEE. This CDR3 has 12 amino acids. After removal of 4 bases from V and 4 bases from J, the junction contained 0 bases not matched to a gene. CDR3 DNA sequence: TGTGCCAGCAGCACAGGGGGCACTGAAGCTTTCTTT. It yields the protein CASSTGGTEAFF.

This clone was counted a single time. V and J are TRBV9 and TRBJ2-6, with TRBD2 as a possible D gene (5 bases). Deletions cut 6 bases from V and 1 base from J, with 8 bases between. This CDR3 region has 14 residues. The germline gives CDR1 SGDLS, CDR2 YYNGEE. The DNA for the CDR3 is TGTGCCAGCACCGCGGGTTCTGGGGCCAACGTCCTGACTTTC. Amino acid sequence: CASTAGSGANVLTF.

The V call is TRBV7-3, the J call TRBJ2-2, with 7 positions matching TRBD2. Germline CDR1 SGHTA, CDR2 FQGTGA. The CDR3 totals 18 residues. With V trimmed by 3 bases and J by 7 bases, 17 bases remained unmatched. In nucleotides, the CDR3 is TGTGCCAGCAGCTTTCTCCTGGTGAGCGGGGAAGATGGCGGGGAGCTGTTTTTT. It yields the protein CASSFLLVSGEDGGELFF.

The genes are TRBV6-1 and TRBJ1-2, with 11 bases fitting TRBD1. V trimming: 0 bases; J trimming: 3 bases; junction bases outside the gene matches: 6. This CDR3 contains 17 residues. The germline CDR1 and CDR2 sequences are MNHNS and SASEGT. The CDR3 nucleotides are TGTGCCAGCAGTGAAGCCGGAGGACAGGGGGCCTACTATGGCTACACCTTC. Its translation: CASSEAGGQGAYYGYTF.

This clone was recorded once. Here the CDR3 reads CASSLLSGTSRHNEQFF. As DNA, the CDR3 is TGTGCCAGCAGCTTGCTAAGCGGGACTAGTAGACACAATGAGCAGTTCTTC. This chain links TRBV5-8 with TRBJ2-1, with 8 bases matching TRBD2. There are 17 residues in the CDR3. V was pared by 1 base and J by 5 bases, with 11 bases of the junction left unmatched. Germline-derived CDR1 and CDR2 are SGHTS and YDEGEE. The entire variable domain, with the rest obtained from reference TRBV5-8 and TRBJ2-1, is as follows: EAGVTQSPTHLIKTRGQQATLRCSPISGHTSVYWYQQALGLGLQFLLWYDEGEERNRGNFPPRFSGRQFPNYSSELNVNALELEDSALYLCASSLLSGTSRHNEQFFGPGTRLTVL.

The chain uses TRBV6-5 and TRBJ2-7; 12 nucleotides align to TRBD2. Per the germline V gene, CDR1 is MNHEY and CDR2 is SVGAGI. CDR3 length: 14 amino acids. J lost 3 bases, V lost 7 bases, and 4 bases had no gene match. The CDR3: CASTLAGGNYEQYF. The CDR3 region has the DNA TGTGCCAGCACCCTAGCGGGAGGGAACTACGAGCAGTACTTC.

The CDR3 coding sequence is TGCGCCAGCAGCTTGGGAGCGGGGGGCCGTGAAGCTTTCTTT. Translated: CASSLGAGGREAFF. This chain links TRBV5-1 with TRBJ1-1; weak D call: TRBD1 (6 bases). V lost 0 bases and J lost 7, with 13 bases in between. The germline V gene encodes CDR1 SGHRS and CDR2 YFSETQ. This CDR3 comprises 14 residues.

This chain joins TRBV20-1 and TRBJ1-2, with D unresolved. With 3 bases removed from V and 8 bases from J, the gap between germline ends came to 10 bases. Germline values: CDR1 DFQATT, CDR2 SNEGSKA (reference sequence). CDR3 length equals 11 residues. CDR3 sequence: CSARGGEGYTF. The CDR3 DNA reads TGCAGTGCTAGGGGCGGGGAAGGCTACACCTTC.

The genes are TRBV7-6 and TRBJ2-6; D may be TRBD1 (5 bases). This CDR3 spans 17 amino acids. Trimming cost V 5 bases and J 0 bases, with 14 bases left between them. Germline CDR1 and CDR2: SGHVS and FNYEAQ. CDR3: CASSRQPPVSGANVLTF. CDR3 DNA: TGTGCCAGCAGCCGACAGCCCCCCGTCTCTGGGGCCAACGTCCTGACTTTC. The full variable domain, with the rest looked up from reference TRBV7-6 and TRBJ2-6, is GAGVSQSPRYKVTKRGQDVALRCDPISGHVSLYWYRQALGQGPEFLTYFNYEAQQDKSGLPNDRFSAERPEGSISTLTIQRTEQRDSAMYRCASSRQPPVSGANVLTFGAGSRLTVL.

V usage is TRBV7-9 and J usage is TRBJ2-5, with TRBD2 matching 10 bases. The germline V gene has CDR1 SEHNR and CDR2 FQNEAQ (reference sequence). V trimming: 3 bases; J trimming: 3 bases; junction bases outside the gene matches: 4. CDR3 length equals 15 residues. CDR3 sequence: CASSFGLADEETQYF. The CDR3 coding sequence is TGTGCCAGCAGCTTCGGACTAGCGGATGAAGAGACCCAGTACTTC. The full variable domain, its missing parts supplied by reference TRBV7-9 and TRBJ2-5, is DTGVSQNPRHKITKRGQNVTFRCDPISEHNRLYWYRQTLGQGPEFLTYFQNEAQLEKSRLLSDRFSAERPKGSFSTLEIQRTEQGDSAMYLCASSFGLADEETQYFGPGTRLLVL.

The V call is TRBV7-8, the J call TRBJ1-2; weak D call: TRBD1 (6 bases). V lost 1 base and J 3 bases, leaving 9 bases between the germline ends. Germline V gene lookup returns CDR1 SGHVS and CDR2 FQNEAQ. The CDR3 spans 14 residues. The CDR3 reads CASSLGNRDYGYTF. The CDR3 DNA sequence: TGTGCCAGCAGCTTAGGCAACAGGGACTATGGCTACACCTTC.